This T cell receptor (beta chain) appears in the sequencing data of a study of beta chain features in type 1 diabetes. Study-level results: Shorter TCRB CDR3s, moderately but significantly so, were found in Type 1 diabetes patients in all four CD4+ subsets. Reads derived from cDNA could over-represent cells showing high TCR expression.

V dropped 4 bases and J dropped 5; count of bases not matched to a gene: 2. CDR3 length: 12 residues. Germline V gene data show CDR1 as GTSNPN and CDR2 as SVGIG (reference sequence). This clone was recorded a few times. Antigen unknown. The investigators reverse transcribed all of the isolated RNA, so they sequenced expressed TCRB transcripts. Clones were sequenced by immunoSEQ multiplex PCR, and TCRdb holds only the in-frame ones, with some missing. The sample includes around 120,000 clones, 15% to 20% seen only once; the top ten take 2% to 3%. The receptor comes from a young man with type 1 diabetes. The V gene is TRBV30, the J gene TRBJ1-2; 9 bases are shared with TRBD1. Sequencing input: central memory CD4+ T cells from blood. CDR3 loop: CAWIQGAYGYTF. CDR3 sequence (DNA): TGTGCCTGGATACAGGGGGCGTATGGCTACACCTTC.